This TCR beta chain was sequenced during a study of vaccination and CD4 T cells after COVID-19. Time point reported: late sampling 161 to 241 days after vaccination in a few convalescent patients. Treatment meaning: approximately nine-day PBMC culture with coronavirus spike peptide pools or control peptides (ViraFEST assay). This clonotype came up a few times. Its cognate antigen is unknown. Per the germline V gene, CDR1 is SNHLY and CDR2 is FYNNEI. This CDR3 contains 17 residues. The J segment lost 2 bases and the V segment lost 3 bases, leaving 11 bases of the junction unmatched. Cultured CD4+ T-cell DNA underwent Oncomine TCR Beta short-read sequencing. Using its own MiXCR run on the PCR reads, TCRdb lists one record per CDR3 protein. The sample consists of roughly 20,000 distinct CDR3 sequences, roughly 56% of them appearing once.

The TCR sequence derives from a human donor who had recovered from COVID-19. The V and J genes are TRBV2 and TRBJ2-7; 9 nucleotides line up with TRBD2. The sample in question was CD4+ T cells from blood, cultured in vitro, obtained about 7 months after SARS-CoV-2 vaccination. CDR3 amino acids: CASSDLMASGTPYEQYF. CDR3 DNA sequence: TGTGCCAGCAGTGATCTGATGGCTAGCGGGACCCCCTACGAGCAGTACTTC. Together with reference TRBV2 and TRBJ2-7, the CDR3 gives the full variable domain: EPEVTQTPSHQVTQMGQEVILRCVPISNHLYFYWYRQILGQKVEFLVSFYNNEISEKSEIFDDQFSVERPDGSNFTLKIRSTKLEDSAMYFCASSDLMASGTPYEQYFGPGTRLTVT.